This T cell receptor (beta chain) was identified in a study of blood T cell repertoires in COVID-19. Original processing notes: Counts of nucleated cells, estimated from reference gene primer amplification, were obtained. Repertoires were generated with immunoSEQ multiplex PCR, while TCRdb's copy carries only in-frame clones and drops some. From that table come the V and J calls and clone size; the DNA was used to work out D and trimming. Among roughly 150,000 clones listed, roughly 80% were seen once. Cohorts were determined from participant-reported clinical history. The V end was cut by 5 bases, the J end by 5 bases, with 16 bases between. Germline values: CDR1 MGHRA, CDR2 YSYEKL. This CDR3 has 15 amino acids. This clone showed up just once.

Sequencing used PBMCs or T cells enriched from blood (not recorded which). This chain uses TRBV4-1 with TRBJ1-5, with D possibly being TRBD1 (6 bases). The TCR was taken from a woman between 18 and 29 years old who had been exposed to COVID-19. DNA for the CDR3: TGCGCCAGCAGCTTCCGGACGACAGGAGATCAGCCCCAGCATTTT. Residues: CASSFRTTGDQPQHF.